This T cell receptor (beta chain) was identified during a study of CDR3 diversity in severe acne. The CDR3 contains 15 residues. Germline CDR1 LNHDA, CDR2 SQIVND (reference sequence). The V gene end was trimmed by 6 bases and the J gene end by 3 bases; junction bases not matched to a gene: 7. As for this clonotype: The CDR3 does not close with the conserved phenylalanine or tryptophan, likely indicating a read error.

TCRdb analysed the PCR reads with MiXCR anew, one entry per CDR3 protein. The sample has about 90,000 distinct CDR3 sequences; around 54% are singletons. V and J are TRBV19 and TRBJ1-4; the match to TRBD1 covers 7 bases. The sequencing sample was made of blood. The receptor was isolated from a male donor with severe acne vulgaris. The CDR3 sequence is CASRQQTGPNEKLFL. For the CDR3, the DNA is TGTGCCAGTAGACAACAGACAGGGCCTAATGAAAAACTGTTTCTT.